The 26 T cell receptor beta chains in this list originate from one sample, sequenced in a study of blood T cells in healthy people across ages. Sample-barcoded 5' priming and a J-beta primer mix drove a second PCR of 7 to 11 cycles. MiXCR, run by TCRdb on the 5' RACE reads, gives a single entry per CDR3 protein. This table has hundreds of thousands of distinct CDR3 sequences, about 30% appearing once. Sequenced: blood. The receptors shown here come from a woman aged 80 or over in good health.

In the case of this clonotype: Given a much more abundant clone one base away, this may be a read error. The V and J genes are TRBV11-2 and TRBJ2-7; a possible D gene is TRBD1 (6 bases). Deletions cut 1 base from V and 4 bases from J, with 14 bases between. CDR1 is SGHAT, CDR2 FQNNGV, per germline. The CDR3 runs 15 residues. The CDR3 DNA follows: TGTGCCAGCAGCTTAGGTTTCAGGGGCGCGTACGAGCAGTACTTC. It yields the protein CASSLGFRGAYEQYF.

CDR3 region: CASSYGDTSGNTIYF. Here the CDR3 DNA reads TGTGCCAGCAGTTACGGGGACACCTCTGGAAACACCATATATTTT. The V and J genes are TRBV6-6 and TRBJ1-3, with a possible D match to TRBD1 (6 bases). Looked up from germline, CDR1 is MNHNY and CDR2 is SVGAGI (reference sequence). The CDR3 is 15 amino acids. V was pared by 2 bases and J by 0 bases, with 8 bases between.

On this clonotype itself: The junction does not match germline at one end; this may be a read error. The rearrangement links TRBV10-2 to TRBJ2-1; 13 bases fit TRBD2. Germline V gives CDR1 WSHSY, CDR2 SAAADI. The length of the CDR3 is 19 residues. The CDR3 loop is CASSDSGLAGWGVYSEQFF. In DNA form, the CDR3 reads TGCGCCAGCAGTGACTCGGGACTAGCGGGGTGGGGGGTTTACAGTGAGCAGTTCTTC.

The chain recombines TRBV6-5 with TRBJ1-2; no definite D call. The V end was cut by 5 bases, the J end by 7 bases, with 8 bases between. The CDR3 sequence is 11 residues long. Germline CDR1 and CDR2: MNHEY and SVGAGI. The CDR3 here is CASSHKSGYTF. CDR3 nucleotides: TGTGCCAGCAGTCACAAGAGTGGCTACACCTTC.

As concerns this clonotype: This may stem from a read error, because a much larger clone lies one nucleotide away. The rearrangement uses TRBV4-2 and TRBJ2-1, with 8 positions matching TRBD1. Germline V gene sequence: CDR1 LGHNA, CDR2 YNFKEQ. This CDR3 region has 15 residues. J lost 3 bases, V lost 1 base, and 2 bases had no gene match. This CDR3 is CASSQGTGIYNEQFF. CDR3 coding DNA: TGTGCCAGCAGCCAAGGGACAGGGATCTACAATGAGCAGTTCTTC.

Many counts were recorded for this clonotype. The chain employs TRBV27 and TRBJ1-2; 7 bases map to TRBD1. The germline gives CDR1 MNHEY, CDR2 SMNVEV (reference sequence). With V trimmed by 6 bases and J by 2 bases, 15 bases remained unmatched. This CDR3 spans 17 amino acids. The CDR3 here is CASSSQGTASWNYGYTF. Written as DNA, the CDR3 is TGTGCCAGCAGCTCTCAAGGGACAGCATCATGGAACTATGGCTACACCTTC.

This chain uses TRBV5-1 with TRBJ2-7; 9 bases match TRBD1. CDR1 SGHRS and CDR2 YFSETQ come from the germline V gene. This CDR3 region has 15 residues. With 4 bases clipped from V and 3 bases from J, the junction kept 8 bases outside the gene matches. This CDR3 is CASSAFPGQGYEQYF. The CDR3 bases are TGCGCCAGCAGCGCGTTCCCGGGACAGGGCTACGAGCAGTACTTC.

In this sample, this clonotype turned up a few times. The rearrangement links TRBV27 to TRBJ1-4, with 7 bases aligning to TRBD1. J gave up 5 bases and V 5 bases, and 8 bases lay outside the gene matches. The germline V gene encodes CDR1 MNHEY and CDR2 SMNVEV (reference sequence). The CDR3 consists of 15 residues. The CDR3 nucleotides read TGTGCCAGCAGTCCCAACAGGGGTGGGAATGAAAAACTGTTTTTT. It specifies CASSPNRGGNEKLFF. Based on the CDR3 plus reference TRBV27 and TRBJ1-4, the full variable domain is EAQVTQNPRYLITVTGKKLTVTCSQNMNHEYMSWYRQDPGLGLRQIYYSMNVEVTDKGDVPEGYKVSRKEKRNFPLILESPSPNQTSLYFCASSPNRGGNEKLFFGSGTQLSVL.

This clonotype showed up many times. The gene calls are TRBV4-3 and TRBJ1-1; D is possibly TRBD1 (5 bases). The germline V gene encodes CDR1 LGHNA and CDR2 YSLEER. The CDR3 extends over 15 amino acids. Deletions cut 0 bases from V and 4 bases from J, with 12 bases between. The chain's CDR3 is CASSQDSGYSTEAFF. DNA of the CDR3: TGCGCCAGCAGCCAAGATTCAGGGTACAGCACTGAAGCTTTCTTT.

A remark on this clonotype: A clone one base away is much larger, so this may be a read error. The chain recombines TRBV24-1 with TRBJ2-1, with D possibly called TRBD1 or TRBD2 (5 bases each). Judging by the DNA end, TRBJ2-7 fits better; the J call may be wrong. The CDR3 consists of 14 residues. Germline CDR1 reads KGHDR; CDR2 reads SFDVKD. The chain's CDR3 is CATSDFRQRNEQYF. In DNA form, the CDR3 reads TGTGCCACCAGTGATTTTCGACAGCGGAATGAGCAGTACTTC.

There are many counts of this clonotype. The chain employs TRBV25-1 and TRBJ1-5; TRBD1 agrees at 8 bases. The germline CDR1 and CDR2 sequences are MGHDK and SYGVNS. The ends lost 3 bases at V and 5 bases at J; junction bases unmatched: 9. This CDR3 spans 16 amino acids. As DNA, the CDR3 is TGTGCCAGCAGTGAGGCGGGAGGACAGGGACATCAGCCCCAGCATTTT. Translating it yields CASSEAGGQGHQPQHF.

This chain joins TRBV6-6 and TRBJ1-5; 9 bases agree with TRBD1. Unmatched junction bases numbered 4, after V lost 7 bases and J lost 6 bases. The CDR3 is 13 amino acids. Germline CDR1 reads MNHNY; CDR2 reads SVGAGI (reference sequence). The CDR3, as DNA: TGTGCCAGCAACGACAGGGGGACTCAGCCCCAGCATTTT. Translated: CASNDRGTQPQHF.

In this sample, this clonotype turned up a few times. A much larger clone lies a single base off, so this may be a read error. The chain couples TRBV6-1 to TRBJ2-4; D tentatively reads TRBD1 or TRBD2 (5 bases each). Germline V gives CDR1 MNHNS, CDR2 SASEGT. This CDR3 contains 14 residues. With 11 bases removed from V and 1 base from J, the gap between germline ends came to 15 bases. CDR3 coding DNA: TGTGCCGCCTCCTTCGGGGCCGCCAAAAACATTCAGTACTTC. Its protein product is CAASFGAAKNIQYF.

As for this clonotype: It may be a read error: a sequence one base away is much more abundant. The rearrangement joins TRBV6-5 to TRBJ2-7, with TRBD2 matching 7 bases. This CDR3 spans 17 amino acids. The V gene's germline CDR1 is MNHEY and CDR2 SVGAGI. With 0 bases clipped from V and 7 bases from J, the junction kept 15 bases outside the gene matches. The CDR3 reads CASSYSKGISGGDEQYF. CDR3 sequence (DNA): TGTGCCAGCAGTTACTCGAAAGGGATTTCGGGGGGTGATGAGCAGTACTTC.

The rearrangement uses TRBV27 and TRBJ1-2; possibly TRBD1 for D (5 bases). Trimming left V 8 bases short and J 2 bases short, with 18 bases between. CDR1 is MNHEY and CDR2 is SMNVEV in the germline V gene (reference sequence). The CDR3 totals 15 residues. CDR3 residues: CASLPWGNLNYGYTF. The CDR3 bases are TGTGCCAGCCTCCCGTGGGGGAATTTGAACTATGGCTACACCTTC.

On this clonotype itself: One base away lies a much larger clone, so this may be a sequencing read error. This chain joins TRBV6-6 and TRBJ2-6; TRBD1 matches 9 bases. The CDR3 extends over 17 amino acids. In germline, CDR1 is MNHNY, CDR2 SVGAGI (reference sequence). Trimming at V came to 6 bases and at J to 3 bases, leaving 9 bases not matched to a gene. The CDR3 is CASSPGQGRFGANVLTF. The CDR3 DNA is TGTGCCAGCAGCCCGGGACAGGGTAGATTTGGGGCCAACGTCCTGACTTTC.

As to this clonotype: One base away lies a much larger clone, so this may be a sequencing read error. V is TRBV7-2 and J is TRBJ1-2; TRBD1 matches at 7 bases. Trimming at V came to 4 bases and at J to 8 bases, leaving 13 bases not matched to a gene. Looked up from germline, CDR1 is SGHTA and CDR2 is FQGNSA. This CDR3 comprises 15 residues. CDR3 coding DNA: TGTGCCAGCAGCTGGGGAGGGGGCGCCTCTCTAGGCTACACCTTC. Translating it yields CASSWGGGASLGYTF.

At least ten counts were recorded for this clonotype. CDR3 in DNA: TGTGCCAGCAGTCCCTCGTCGGGGCTAGGGCAGCCCCAGCATTTT. It yields the protein CASSPSSGLGQPQHF. The chain carries TRBV6-2 or TRBV6-3 and TRBJ1-5; TRBD1 is a possible D gene (5 bases). Per the germline V gene, CDR1 is MNHEY and CDR2 is SVGEGT. Trimming took 5 bases from V and 7 from J, leaving 18 bases between them. The CDR3 extends over 15 amino acids.

There are many counts of this clonotype. This rearrangement joins TRBV12-3 or TRBV12-4 to TRBJ2-5; D gene ambiguous. V dropped 6 bases and J dropped 5 bases, with 10 bases sitting between them. This CDR3 spans 12 amino acids. The CDR3 bases are TGTGCCAGCAGCCAGAAGATTGAGACCCAGTACTTC. This gives the protein CASSQKIETQYF.

This clonotype was counted many times. V and J are TRBV20-1 and TRBJ2-7, with TRBD2 as a possible D gene (5 bases). CDR1 is DFQATT and CDR2 is SNEGSKA in the germline V gene (reference sequence). The CDR3 is 11 residues long. Trimming took 6 bases from V and 5 from J, leaving 11 bases between them. Here the CDR3 DNA reads TGCAGTGCCCCTCTCGGGGACGAGCAGTACTTC. Encoded protein: CSAPLGDEQYF.

A few counts support this clonotype. A read error may explain this, as a much larger clone is one base away. This chain connects TRBV25-1 to TRBJ2-5; D is perhaps TRBD2 (5 bases). The J call may be wrong; the DNA end is better matched by TRBJ2-7. The CDR3 extends over 12 amino acids. Per the germline V gene, CDR1 is MGHDK and CDR2 is SYGVNS. The CDR3 nucleotides read TGTGCCAGCAGTGAAGGAGGCGCCGAGCAGTACTTC. It encodes CASSEGGAEQYF.

In its sample, this clonotype was seen a few times. Just one base apart from a much larger clone, this may be a read error. The V call is TRBV15, the J call TRBJ2-7, with TRBD2 identical over 7 bases. The J call is doubtful: the DNA matches TRBJ2-5 better. The CDR3 has 15 residues. Germline CDR1 reads LNHNV; CDR2 reads YYDKDF (reference sequence). DNA for the CDR3: TGTGCCACCAGCAGAGCTAGCGGCGAGGGAGAGACCCAGTACTTC. Protein: CATSRASGEGETQYF.

Points on this clonotype: This sequence may be a read error, since a much larger clone differs from it by one base. Here the CDR3 reads CASSVADGGTTDTQYF. In nucleotides, the CDR3 is TGTGCCAGCAGCGTAGCCGACGGGGGGACAACAGATACGCAGTATTTT. The chain carries TRBV9 and TRBJ2-3, with D possibly matching TRBD2 (7 bases). V lost 0 bases and J 3 bases, leaving 14 bases between the germline ends. The germline V gene encodes CDR1 SGDLS and CDR2 YYNGEE. CDR3 length: 16 residues.

The chain employs TRBV2 and TRBJ2-2; D possibly corresponds to TRBD1 (5 bases). V was pared by 9 bases and J by 5 bases, with 16 bases between. Germline-derived CDR1 and CDR2 are SNHLY and FYNNEI. The length of the CDR3 is 14 residues. The CDR3 loop reads CASTPIQGTGELFF. The CDR3 nucleotides read TGTGCCAGTACTCCAATCCAGGGAACCGGGGAGCTGTTTTTT.

The gene calls are TRBV29-1 and TRBJ2-3; the match to TRBD1 covers 9 bases. Trimming cost V 7 bases and J 3 bases; bases outside gene matches: 11. This CDR3 has 15 amino acids. CDR1 SQVTM and CDR2 ANQGSEA come from the germline V gene. The CDR3 bases are TGCAGCGGGAGCCCGGGACAGGGAGTTACAGATACGCAGTATTTT. This encodes CSGSPGQGVTDTQYF.

The CDR3 is CASSTTTEKLFF. The CDR3 nucleotides read TGTGCCAGCAGTACAACAACCGAAAAACTGTTTTTT. The chain couples TRBV7-9 to TRBJ1-4; D remains unclear. Trimming shortened V by 6 bases and J by 8 bases, and 10 bases separated the two germline ends. This CDR3 is built from 12 residues. Germline V gives CDR1 SEHNR, CDR2 FQNEAQ (reference sequence).